This TCR beta chain appears in the sequencing data of a study of OX40 agonist ivuxolimab in advanced cancers. Study at large: An anti-OX40 (CD134) antibody with agonistic activity, ivuxolimab, was administered to patients. Partial responses were achieved by three patients, of whom one had hepatocellular carcinoma and two had cutaneous melanoma. Ivuxolimab was administered intravenously to patients at 0.01 to 10 mg/kg every 2 weeks.

The CDR3 contains 12 residues. CDR1 and CDR2 (germline): SGHRS, YFSETQ. V was cut by 4 bases and J by 7 bases, with 11 bases left in between. The repertoire was sequenced with immunoSEQ multiplex PCR; TCRdb's copy has only in-frame clones and lacks some. The data contain about 90,000 clones, 75% to 95% of them singletons. This sequence was found in an adult with an advanced solid tumor such as melanoma, head and neck, liver or kidney cancer. The chain combines TRBV5-1 with TRBJ1-2, with a weak D call TRBD1 (6 bases). The sample consisted of CD4+ or CD8+ T cells sorted from blood, taken in a trial of the OX40 agonist ivuxolimab. This CDR3 is CASSIGTTGYTF. The CDR3 DNA follows: TGCGCCAGCAGCATAGGGACAACTGGCTACACCTTC.